The TCR beta chain under discussion was sequenced for a study of T cells after yellow fever vaccination (dated by TCRdb to between 2018 and 2020). Background for the entire study: The SMART-Seq v4 Ultra Low Input RNA kit was used to prepare libraries from fractions with low cell numbers. Bulk PBMC replicates and cell subsets were isolated from blood drawn at multiple timepoints before and after both primary and secondary immunization. Two healthy male donors, one aged 18 to 30 and one aged 30 to 40 years, were included in the cohort. To track T-cell clones before and after primary and booster YFV17D yellow fever vaccination, bulk TCR alpha and beta repertoires were sequenced longitudinally. Beyond this particular receptor, the publication reports: The secondary T-cell response was weaker than the primary response but faster, peaking on day 5 instead of day 15. Most clones expanded after primary vaccination (approximately 95% of CD4 and 88% of CD8) were re-detected after the booster, suggesting that broad memory maintenance occurred. Because only a couple of donors were included in the study, the extent to which the findings can be generalized is limited. A small fraction of clonotypes showed up in both the CD4 and CD8 compartments, probably as a result of convergent recombination. Computational filtering was required because FACS-sorted repertoires could contain abundant contaminating clonotypes from the bulk population.

Trimming leaves V shorter by 4 bases and J shorter by 6 bases, with the junction holding 11 bases beyond the gene matches. The CDR3 spans 16 residues, from the cysteine through the phenylalanine. The read is trimmed to its CDR3 DNA, 48 bases read in frame from base 1. Per the germline V gene, MGHRA is the CDR1 and YSYEKL is the CDR2. Synthesis of TCR cDNA relied on 5'RACE template switching, a step that introduced a universal primer site along with unique molecular identifiers. cDNA synthesis was primed from both the TCR alpha and TCR beta constant segments. Two PCR steps were used to amplify libraries, with sample barcodes and sequencing adapters being added in the second step. Sequencing of libraries was done on Illumina HiSeq 2500 (2x100 bp) or NovaSeq (2x150 bp). Per the original workflow: Reads were demultiplexed and collapsed into UMI consensus sequences with MIGEC, and V(D)J alignment was performed with MiXCR. Vaccine-responding clonotypes were defined with edgeR using replicate PBMC samples, requiring FDR below 0.01 and a log2 fold change above 5 up to day 15. Each bulk clonotype received a CD4 or CD8 identity based on whether the sequenced CD4 or CD8 repertoire contained that clonotype at higher abundance. TCRdb's own reprocessing of the public reads used fastp at Q25 and MiXCR and kept productive beta chains. Every CDR3 protein is listed once, alongside the most common genes and DNA of its rows. The authors' filters were not applied to this entry. For this sample the table gives a few hundred thousand distinct CDR3 sequences, of which 17% were detected only once. Approximately 15% of the sample comes from the top ten.

This clonotype was counted a few times. It lacks a known antigen. Base qualities were left out, and no much larger clone turns up one base away. Reading the label with the study, this specimen's treatment or condition is: live attenuated yellow fever vaccine strain. At every blood-draw timepoint, two biological replicates of bulk PBMCs were collected. PBMCs were isolated from peripheral blood using a standard Ficoll-Paque protocol. TriZol was used to extract RNA from bulk PBMCs, from CD4 and CD8 fractions, and from dextramer-positive and dextramer-negative fractions. The sequence came from a man aged 18 to 29 who received the YFV17D yellow fever vaccine. The V and J genes are TRBV4-1 and TRBJ2-1, with TRBD2 matching 8 junction bases. The specimen comprised PBMCs, sampled about 5 days after the first yellow fever vaccination. DNA sequence: TGCGCCAGCAGCCCCCCCGGGACTAGTCCTGGCAATGAGCAGTTCTTC. It specifies CASSPPGTSPGNEQFF.